The present T cell receptor (beta chain) was sequenced within a study of blood T cells in healthy people across ages. The authors ran a second PCR of 7 to 11 cycles using a sample-barcoded 5' primer and a J-beta primer mix. TCRdb ran MiXCR on the 5' RACE reads and lists one entry per CDR3 protein. The sample consists of over 950,000 distinct CDR3 sequences, 35% to 40% of them appearing once. Germline assignment: CDR1 LGHNA and CDR2 YNFKEQ. This CDR3 is 17 amino acids long. For this clonotype: A read error may produce the germline difference seen at one junction end.

The receptor comes from a man younger than 30 in good health. Sequencing input: blood. The chain carries TRBV4-2 and TRBJ2-3; 8 nucleotides line up with TRBD2. Here the CDR3 reads CASSQDEAGVFTDTQYF. In nucleotides, the CDR3 is TGTGCCAGCAGCCAAGATGAAGCGGGGGTCTTCACAGATACACAGTATTTT.